This TCR beta chain originates from a study of cytomegalovirus exposure and HLA in healthy donors. A multiplex PCR was run with 60 Vbeta primers and 13 Jbeta primers. TCRdb keeps only in-frame clones here, not all; method: immunoSEQ multiplex PCR. The sample holds around 120,000 clones; approximately 68% are singletons and the top ten take 1.6%. Trimming cost V 1 base and J 10 bases, with 8 bases left between them. From germline, CDR1 is MNHEY and CDR2 SVGAGI. The CDR3 covers 13 residues. The sequence came from a man aged 25 to 40 in good health and CMV-seropositive. Sequencing was performed on PBMCs. This chain connects TRBV6-5 to TRBJ1-6, with unresolved D. In DNA, the CDR3 is TGTGCCAGCAGTTACTTCCGGGAATCACCCCTCCACTTT. It translates to CASSYFRESPLHF.